This T cell receptor beta chain was recovered during a study of PD-L1 blockade in urothelial cancer. For the study at large: Previous chemotherapy exposure amounted to 0 to 3 regimens for patients. Analyses were performed on blood at 3 weeks after treatment start (the second dose) and at 6 weeks. T cells were recovered from blood samples at a median of 141,255.

Time point specified: pretreatment peripheral blood. Here immunoSEQ multiplex PCR was the method, and the copy in TCRdb shows in-frame clones only, minus some. The repertoire has roughly 130,000 clones, approximately 88% of them found once; the top ten carry roughly 3.5%. V dropped 5 bases and J dropped 2; count of bases not matched to a gene: 9. Germline CDR1 and CDR2: SGHRS and YFSETQ. The CDR3 sequence is 15 residues long. The genes are TRBV5-1 and TRBJ1-2; TRBD1 matches 7 bases. The receptor was derived from a man between 45 and 60 years old with urothelial cancer. Sequenced material: PBMCs, taken around atezolizumab (anti-PD-L1) treatment. In DNA, the CDR3 is TGCGCCAGCAGAGGGTCGGACAGGAAGAACTATGGCTACACCTTC. Protein product: CASRGSDRKNYGYTF.